One sample yielded the 24 T cell receptor beta chains listed below, sequenced in a study of cytotoxic CD8 clonotypes in ibrutinib-treated CLL. The method was immunoSEQ multiplex PCR; TCRdb's version includes in-frame clones alone and lacks a portion of them. This table holds a few hundred thousand clones, roughly 74% found once. Sequenced here: PBMCs, sampled after 24 months of ibrutinib treatment. These receptors were taken from a human donor with chronic lymphocytic leukemia.

The chain couples TRBV28 to TRBJ2-7; D might be TRBD2 (5 bases). Germline CDR1 and CDR2: MDHEN and SYDVKM. Trimming removed 8 bases from V and 2 bases from J, with 13 bases in between. This CDR3 comprises 13 residues. CDR3: CASRRTPTYEQYF. The CDR3 nucleotides read TGTGCCAGCCGAAGGACTCCTACCTACGAGCAGTACTTC. Supplemented by reference TRBV28 and TRBJ2-7, the full variable domain reads DVKVTQSSRYLVKRTGEKVFLECVQDMDHENMFWYRQDPGLGLRLIYFSYDVKMKEKGDIPEGYSVSREKKERFSLILESASTNQTSMYLCASRRTPTYEQYFGPGTRLTVT.

This clone has a handful of counts. This rearrangement joins TRBV6-5 to TRBJ1-3; D call uncertain. Between the trimmed V and J ends, which lost 8 bases and 5 bases, there was a span of 10 bases. In germline, CDR1 is MNHEY, CDR2 SVGAGI. CDR3 size: 12 residues. DNA for the CDR3: TGTGCCAGCGCCCGGGATCGAAACACCATATATTTT. Protein product: CASARDRNTIYF.

This chain connects TRBV19 to TRBJ2-1; 8 nucleotides align to TRBD1. The germline gives CDR1 LNHDA, CDR2 SQIVND (reference sequence). V shed 5 bases, J shed 8 bases, and the junction held 2 bases outside the gene matches. The CDR3 runs 12 residues. CDR3 amino acids: CASSAGGDEQFF. In DNA, the CDR3 is TGTGCCAGTAGTGCAGGGGGCGATGAGCAGTTCTTC.

The rearrangement joins TRBV7-2 to TRBJ2-7; 10 nucleotides match TRBD2. The CDR3 runs 16 residues. With V trimmed by 5 bases and J by 3 bases, 10 bases remained unmatched. Germline V gene data show CDR1 as SGHTA and CDR2 as FQGNSA. The CDR3 DNA follows: TGTGCCAGCAGCCCTGGACTAGCGGCGAAATTCTACGAGCAGTACTTC. Protein product: CASSPGLAAKFYEQYF.

This clone was seen a few times. V usage is TRBV4-2 and J usage is TRBJ1-4; 9 nucleotides match TRBD1. CDR1 is LGHNA, CDR2 YNFKEQ, per germline. V lost 5 bases and J lost 7; bases outside the gene matches: 11. The CDR3 is 16 residues long. This chain's CDR3 is CASSYRRDRVVEKLFF. CDR3 DNA: TGTGCCAGCAGCTATCGCCGGGACAGGGTGGTTGAAAAACTGTTTTTT.

This sequence joins TRBV10-3 and TRBJ2-3; the D call may be TRBD1 or TRBD2 (5 bases each). This CDR3 has 13 residues. V lost 7 bases and J 5 bases, leaving 13 bases between the germline ends. Germline V gene data show CDR1 as ENHRY and CDR2 as SYGVKD. In DNA form, the CDR3 reads TGTGCCATCACCTGGGGCGGAGGAGATACGCAGTATTTT. Its protein is CAITWGGGDTQYF.

This clone was recorded a few times. The gene calls are TRBV5-1 and TRBJ2-5, with TRBD2 matching over 7 bases. CDR3 length equals 15 residues. Germline trimming cut 4 bases from V and 4 bases from J; bases unmatched to any gene: 10. The germline CDR1 and CDR2 sequences are SGHRS and YFSETQ. The CDR3 protein is CASSGEAGVGETQYF. The CDR3 DNA reads TGCGCCAGCAGCGGCGAGGCGGGAGTGGGAGAGACCCAGTACTTC.

This clone was seen more than once but under ten times. In the same sample, other DNA sequences code for this CDR3. The CDR3: CASSFRETQYF. The DNA for the CDR3 is TGTGCCAGCAGTTTTAGGGAGACCCAGTACTTC. The chain combines TRBV27 with TRBJ2-5; D is unresolved. V lost 3 bases and J lost 5, with 4 bases in between. This CDR3 is built from 11 residues. Germline V gene sequence: CDR1 MNHEY, CDR2 SMNVEV (reference sequence).

This clone was observed once. This chain joins TRBV6-5 and TRBJ1-4; 10 bases agree with TRBD1. The CDR3 length is 15 residues. With V trimmed by 3 bases and J by 8 bases, 6 bases remained unmatched. Germline lookup yields CDR1 MNHEY and CDR2 SVGAGI. The DNA for the CDR3 is TGTGCCAGCAGTTATATTGGGACAGGGGACGAAAAACTGTTTTTT. Translation gives CASSYIGTGDEKLFF.

This clone was seen only a few times. V is TRBV30 and J is TRBJ2-1; 8 bases map to TRBD2. Germline assignment: CDR1 GTSNPN and CDR2 SVGIG (reference sequence). This CDR3 is built from 16 residues. The V segment lost 0 bases and the J segment 0 bases; nucleotides outside the gene matches: 4. The CDR3 DNA reads as TGTGCCTGGAGTGTAAGCGGGGGAAGCTCCTACAATGAGCAGTTCTTC. Translation gives CAWSVSGGSSYNEQFF.

V gene TRBV20-1 combines with J gene TRBJ1-2; D is unresolved. Germline-derived CDR1 and CDR2 are DFQATT and SNEGSKA (reference sequence). The CDR3 contains 11 residues. Trimming removed 6 bases from V and 6 bases from J, with 11 bases in between. The CDR3 nucleotides are TGCAGTGCCGATACCGGACATGGCTACACCTTC. It yields the protein CSADTGHGYTF.

This chain links TRBV29-1 with TRBJ2-7; no clear D. The CDR3 consists of 13 residues. Deletions cut 5 bases from V and 3 bases from J, with 14 bases between. Per the germline V gene, CDR1 is SQVTM and CDR2 is ANQGSEA. The chain's CDR3 is CSVLRRRIYEQYF. CDR3 DNA sequence: TGCAGCGTTCTCCGCAGGCGGATCTACGAGCAGTACTTC.

A remark on this clone: Additional DNA sequences in this sample encode the identical CDR3. This rearrangement joins TRBV19 to TRBJ2-1; D gene unclear. CDR1 LNHDA and CDR2 SQIVND come from the germline V gene (reference sequence). Trimming took off 6 bases at V and 7 bases at J, with 10 bases between the two ends. The CDR3 is 12 amino acids. In DNA form, the CDR3 reads TGTGCCAGTAGCACTTCCGGGAATGAGCAGTTCTTC. Its translation: CASSTSGNEQFF. Full variable domain (rest looked up from reference TRBV19 and TRBJ2-1): DGGITQSPKYLFRKEGQNVTLSCEQNLNHDAMYWYRQDPGQGLRLIYYSQIVNDFQKGDIAEGYSVSREKKESFPLTVTSAQKNPTAFYLCASSTSGNEQFFGPGTRLTVL.

The CDR3 bases are TGTGCCAGCAGTTTCTTACTAGCGGGAGGGTTGAATGAGCAGTTCTTC. Protein: CASSFLLAGGLNEQFF. The J gene is TRBJ2-1, the V gene TRBV27; 13 positions agree with TRBD2. The CDR3 is 16 residues long. Germline-derived CDR1 and CDR2 are MNHEY and SMNVEV (reference sequence). V was pared by 3 bases and J by 7 bases, with 6 bases of the junction left unmatched.

This clone was seen only a few times. V is TRBV5-6 and J is TRBJ2-7; 9 nucleotides match TRBD2. Germline V gene sequence: CDR1 SGHDT, CDR2 YYEEEE. J gave up 2 bases and V 0 bases, and 3 bases lay outside the gene matches. The length of the CDR3 is 15 residues. CDR3 in DNA: TGTGCCAGCAGCTTGGTTAGCGGGAGAGCCTACGAGCAGTACTTC. It codes for CASSLVSGRAYEQYF. Complete variable domain (other parts from reference TRBV5-6 and TRBJ2-7): DAGVTQSPTHLIKTRGQQVTLRCSPKSGHDTVSWYQQALGQGPQFIFQYYEEEERQRGNFPDRFSGHQFPNYSSELNVNALLLGDSALYLCASSLVSGRAYEQYFGPGTRLTVT.

The chain carries TRBV27 and TRBJ1-4; no clear D gene. Germline V gene sequence: CDR1 MNHEY, CDR2 SMNVEV (reference sequence). The V end was cut by 3 bases, the J end by 5 bases, with 7 bases between. This CDR3 is 13 amino acids long. This CDR3 reads CASSFYQNEKLFF. CDR3 DNA sequence: TGTGCCAGCAGTTTCTATCAGAATGAAAAACTGTTTTTT.

This chain connects TRBV5-1 to TRBJ1-1; possible D gene TRBD1, 5 bases. Germline V lookup: CDR1 SGHRS, CDR2 YFSETQ. Trimming cost V 4 bases and J 3 bases, with 19 bases left between them. The CDR3 extends over 16 amino acids. CDR3 region: CASSQGEGLVDTEAFF. The CDR3 coding sequence is TGCGCCAGCAGCCAGGGCGAAGGCCTCGTGGACACTGAAGCTTTCTTT.

This clone has just a few counts. V usage is TRBV5-1 and J usage is TRBJ1-2; 7 bases are a match to TRBD1. Germline trimming cut 5 bases from V and 2 bases from J; bases unmatched to any gene: 6. CDR3 length: 14 residues. Germline CDR1 is SGHRS and CDR2 is YFSETQ. This CDR3 reads CASRLDRVNYGYTF. As DNA, the CDR3 is TGCGCCAGCAGATTAGACAGGGTGAACTATGGCTACACCTTC.

The rearrangement links TRBV27 to TRBJ2-1, with 7 bases lining up with TRBD2. Trimming took 6 bases from V and 2 from J; bases not matched to a gene: 7. The CDR3 is 15 residues long. Looked up from germline, CDR1 is MNHEY and CDR2 is SMNVEV (reference sequence). CDR3 region: CASSLKAGTYNEQFF. The CDR3 nucleotides read TGTGCCAGCAGCCTCAAAGCGGGGACCTACAATGAGCAGTTCTTC.

This rearrangement joins TRBV9 to TRBJ2-2; 10 bases map to TRBD2. V lost 4 bases and J lost 5; bases outside the gene matches: 8. Germline V gene lookup returns CDR1 SGDLS and CDR2 YYNGEE. This CDR3 is 16 amino acids long. CDR3 protein: CASSPPLAGVTGELFF. DNA for the CDR3: TGTGCCAGCAGCCCCCCGCTAGCGGGAGTTACCGGGGAGCTGTTTTTT.

This clone has only a few counts. The same CDR3 can be traced to other DNA sequences in this sample. J is TRBJ2-7 and V is TRBV6-6, with 11 bases fitting TRBD2. The trim removed 6 bases at V and 2 bases at J, leaving 3 bases unmatched. Germline CDR1 MNHNY, CDR2 SVGAGI (reference sequence). CDR3 size: 14 residues. The CDR3 protein is CASSRLAGPYEQYF. DNA of the CDR3: TGTGCCAGCAGCCGACTAGCGGGACCCTACGAGCAGTACTTC.

This clone has just a few counts. This chain links TRBV2 with TRBJ2-1; 10 bases match TRBD2. Trimming removed 8 bases from V and 7 bases from J; junction bases left unmatched: 2. CDR3 length equals 12 residues. Looked up from germline, CDR1 is SNHLY and CDR2 is FYNNEI. The CDR3 nucleotides are TGTGCCAGCCGACTAGCGGGTAATGAGCAGTTCTTC. Encoded protein: CASRLAGNEQFF.

This clone occurred a few times. V is TRBV28 and J is TRBJ2-7; TRBD2 matches 14 bases. With 2 bases clipped from V and 6 bases from J, the junction kept 3 bases outside the gene matches. The CDR3 consists of 15 residues. CDR1 is MDHEN and CDR2 is SYDVKM in the germline V gene. The CDR3 protein is CASSLRTSGRREQYF. CDR3 bases: TGTGCCAGCAGTTTACGGACTAGCGGGAGGCGCGAGCAGTACTTC.

The V call is TRBV30, the J call TRBJ2-5, with D perhaps TRBD1 (6 bases). Germline assignment: CDR1 GTSNPN and CDR2 SVGIG (reference sequence). Trimming removed 0 bases from V and 0 bases from J, with 14 bases in between. CDR3 length equals 16 residues. In DNA form, the CDR3 reads TGTGCCTGGAGTGTAAGAAACAGGGATTACCAAGAGACCCAGTACTTC. Protein product: CAWSVRNRDYQETQYF.